This paragraph covers one T cell receptor beta chain sequence. The table lists this clonotype with many counts. Its antigen is still unknown. The record has no base qualities; no much larger clone is one base away. The library was prepared using multiplex PCR. The reads were generated on an Illumina HiSeq 4000. CDR3 regions were amplified by Arm-PCR with iRepertoire HTBI primers to construct TCR beta libraries. PCR products were gel purified before sequencing. Per the authors' processing: Across samples, 60 to 70 TRBV and 15 or so TRBJ segments were identified and used for gene usage analysis of CDR3 amino acid clonotypes. Filtered high-quality paired reads were merged into contigs using COPE and FqMerger. BLAST was used to align contigs to IMGT TRBV, TRBD and TRBJ reference genes, and CDR3 was defined according to IMGT. Clonotypes above 0.1% frequency were classified as highly expanded clones. Shannon entropy was used to measure repertoire diversity, and the Gini coefficient was used to measure V-J evenness. A clonotype was considered public if more than one individual shared it. TCRdb ran its own pipeline on the public reads, namely fastp trimming at Q25 and MiXCR clone calling, and kept in-frame beta chains. Under each unique CDR3 protein, matching rows form one entry showing the most common genes and DNA. The V and J calls reflect TCRdb's pipeline rather than the authors' work. The table for this sample lists about 430,000 distinct CDR3 sequences; about 21% of them were counted only once. The ten largest clonotypes hold approximately 14% of the sample.

This sample was taken from a study of regulatory T cells in long-lasting Graves disease (dated by TCRdb to the early 2020s). Concerning the study at large: Persistent Graves' disease was defined as antithyroid drug treatment for over 5 years with persistently positive TSH receptor autoantibodies. This study used TCR sequencing and RNA sequencing of peripheral blood to compare persistent Graves' disease patients against newly diagnosed Graves' disease patients. The study was registered as a clinical trial and conducted in China. A total of approximately 35 samples were covered by TCR sequencing, comprising approximately 13 persistent and 20 newly diagnosed Graves' disease patients. Antithyroid drugs had been taken for roughly 10 years on average by persistent Graves' disease patients in the clinical cohort. Beyond this particular receptor, the publication reports: Persistent patients shared more public clonotypes among themselves (around 3,000) than newly diagnosed patients did (more than 950). Peripheral blood alone was examined, since thyroid tissue, which constituted the primary lesion, could not be accessed. Sequencing and analysis were restricted to the TCR beta chain. Persistent disease showed preferential use of TRBV28, TRBJ1-2 and TRBJ2-5, whereas newly diagnosed disease favored TRBV20-1 and TRBJ2-1. Compared with newly diagnosed patients, persistent Graves' disease patients had lower TCR Shannon entropy and fewer highly expanded clones, which suggests clonal expansion. As a limitation, the authors acknowledged that the small sample size may reduce accuracy.

Taken with the paper, the label for time point translates to: persistent/refractory GD, antithyroid drugs over 5 years with positive TRAb. For both TCR sequencing and RNA sequencing, RNA was extracted from PBMCs in TRIzol. Graves' disease was diagnosed according to American Thyroid Association guidelines. The patients came from an endocrinology department in Xi'an, China. Each patient gave around 9 milliliters of peripheral blood, collected in an EDTA anticoagulant tube. Ficoll Paque Plus density gradient separation was used to isolate PBMCs, and no further T cell sorting was done. An Agilent 2100 Bioanalyzer and agarose gel were used to assess RNA quality, and a NanoDrop 2000 was used to measure RNA concentration. After removal of 6 bases from V and 4 bases from J, the junction retains 5 bases not matched to a gene. The CDR3 covers 15 residues, taking in both the cysteine and the phenylalanine. Only the CDR3 part of the read is kept: 45 bases, read in frame from the first base. CDR1 MNHNS and CDR2 SASEGT are derived from the germline V gene.

The rearrangement joined TRBV6-1 to TRBJ2-7; TRBD2 fits 14 bases in the junction. The specimen was peripheral blood mononuclear cells (PBMCs), collected when the disease was refractory, from a patient treated with antithyroid drugs. The source of this sequence is a female donor with Graves disease. The sequenced DNA: TGTGCCAGCAGCCAGGGGACTAGCGGGAGTTACGAGCAGTACTTC. The translation is CASSQGTSGSYEQYF.